Reported below is one TCR beta chain. The entry originates in a study of control samples from healthy donors and cancer patients. Method: immunoSEQ multiplex PCR; TCRdb's copy keeps in-frame clones and lacks some. The sample includes 120,000 or so clones, roughly 84% seen only once; the top ten take under 2%. The sequenced sample was blood. This sequence was found in a man aged 18 to 29 in good health.

The CDR3 coding sequence is TGTGCCAGCAGCGCCTGGGACAGGGAGAGAAACACCATATATTTT. Its translation is CASSAWDRERNTIYF. This chain links TRBV9 with TRBJ1-3; the match to TRBD1 covers 9 bases. The J segment lost 5 bases and the V segment lost 3 bases, leaving 6 bases of the junction unmatched. The CDR3 totals 15 residues. Germline CDR1 SGDLS, CDR2 YYNGEE.